The clone carrying this TCR beta chain was seen only a few times. The antigen is undetermined. At one boundary the junction diverges from the germline segment, which might be a read error. TCRdb reprocessed the 5' RACE reads with MiXCR, giving one entry per CDR3 protein. The sample lists 600,000 to 850,000 distinct CDR3 sequences, about 18% occurring once. This record comes from a study of identical twins. Broader study findings: Conclusions came from cross-sectional statistical analysis, not from following the same donors.

CDR1 is LGHDT and CDR2 is YNNKEL in the germline V gene (reference sequence). The CDR3 covers 12 residues. These data were also reused for a study on T cells expressing NK-cell markers. As that study records: TCR beta repertoires came from sorted CD3+CD56+NKG2C+, CD3+CD56+NKG2C- and CD3+CD56-NKG2C+ T cells.

The chain joins TRBV3-1 to TRBJ2-1, with D possibly being TRBD2 (5 bases). The specimen sequenced was PBMCs. The source of this sequence is a woman between 18 and 29 years old in good health. CDR3 sequence reads: CASSQDLRERFF. CDR3 DNA: TGTGCCAGCAGCCAAGATCTGAGGGAGCGGTTCTTC.